The table lists the clone carrying this T cell receptor (beta chain) with many counts. This CDR3 has 13 amino acids. Germline CDR1 reads DFQATT; CDR2 reads SNEGSKA (reference sequence). V was cut by 1 base and J by 6 bases, with 11 bases left in between. TCRdb reanalysed the RT-PCR reads using MiXCR and keeps one entry per CDR3 protein. The top ten hold roughly 3.6% of the sample, which has about 700,000 distinct CDR3 sequences, 14% seen once. The receptor was derived from a female donor in good health, serving as a healthy control. The sample taken for sequencing was memory CD4+ T cells from blood. V usage is TRBV20-1 and J usage is TRBJ2-3; no clear D. The CDR3 reads CSARGLGGDTQYF. DNA of the CDR3: TGCAGTGCTAGAGGGCTGGGTGGCGATACGCAGTATTTT.